This TCR beta chain was captured by sequencing in a study of blood T cells in healthy people across ages. For the second PCR, which ran for about 6 to 11 cycles, a sample-barcoded 5' primer and a J-beta primer mix were used. TCRdb called the 5' RACE reads again in MiXCR, with one record for every CDR3 protein. The data show under 1,000,000 distinct CDR3 sequences, approximately 35% seen once. Per the germline V gene, CDR1 is DFQATT and CDR2 is SNEGSKA (reference sequence). The CDR3 has 15 amino acids. Trimming left V 5 bases short and J 3 bases short, with 16 bases between. Source material: blood. The genes are TRBV20-1 and TRBJ2-2; the D gene could be TRBD1 or TRBD2 (6 bases each). The source of this sequence is a man aged 18 to 30 in good health. CDR3: CSARPRGGHTGELFF. In nucleotides, the CDR3 is TGCAGTGCTCGGCCGCGAGGGGGGCACACCGGGGAGCTGTTTTTT.